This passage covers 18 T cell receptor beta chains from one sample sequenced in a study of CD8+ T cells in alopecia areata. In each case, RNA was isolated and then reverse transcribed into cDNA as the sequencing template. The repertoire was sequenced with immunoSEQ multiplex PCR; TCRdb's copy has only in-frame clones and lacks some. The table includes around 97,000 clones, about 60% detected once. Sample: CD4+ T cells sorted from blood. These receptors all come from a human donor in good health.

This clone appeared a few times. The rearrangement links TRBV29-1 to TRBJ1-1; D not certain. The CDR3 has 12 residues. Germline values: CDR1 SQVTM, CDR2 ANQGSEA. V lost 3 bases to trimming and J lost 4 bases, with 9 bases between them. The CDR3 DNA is TGCAGCGTTGAGAAATCGGGCACTGAAGCTTTCTTT. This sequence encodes CSVEKSGTEAFF.

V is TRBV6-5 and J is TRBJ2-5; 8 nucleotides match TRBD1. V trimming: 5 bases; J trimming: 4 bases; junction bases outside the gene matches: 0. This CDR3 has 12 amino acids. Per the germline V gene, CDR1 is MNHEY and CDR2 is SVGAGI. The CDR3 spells CASSTGGETQYF. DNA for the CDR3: TGTGCCAGCAGTACAGGGGGAGAGACCCAGTACTTC.

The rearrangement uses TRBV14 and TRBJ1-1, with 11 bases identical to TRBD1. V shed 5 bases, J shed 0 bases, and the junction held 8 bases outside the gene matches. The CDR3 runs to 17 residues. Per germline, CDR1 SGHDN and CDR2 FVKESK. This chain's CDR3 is CASSFGDRGTVNTEAFF. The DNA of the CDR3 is TGTGCCAGCAGCTTCGGGGACAGGGGGACCGTGAACACTGAAGCTTTCTTT.

CDR3 DNA sequence: TGCGCCAGCAGCTTGGAAGGGGAGCAGTTCTTC. This codes for CASSLEGEQFF. V usage is TRBV5-1 and J usage is TRBJ2-1; D gene ambiguous. Trimming pared 0 bases from V and 10 bases from J, leaving 5 bases between. The germline CDR1 and CDR2 sequences are SGHRS and YFSETQ. This CDR3 contains 11 residues.

For the CDR3, the DNA is TGCAGCGTTGAAGGACCGGGTAGCGGGGGGCGTCCCGGGGAGCTGTTTTTT. Its protein is CSVEGPGSGGRPGELFF. The chain couples TRBV29-1 to TRBJ2-2, with TRBD2 identical over 10 bases. CDR3 length: 17 residues. Trimming took 1 base from V and 6 from J; bases not matched to a gene: 11. Germline lookup yields CDR1 SQVTM and CDR2 ANQGSEA.

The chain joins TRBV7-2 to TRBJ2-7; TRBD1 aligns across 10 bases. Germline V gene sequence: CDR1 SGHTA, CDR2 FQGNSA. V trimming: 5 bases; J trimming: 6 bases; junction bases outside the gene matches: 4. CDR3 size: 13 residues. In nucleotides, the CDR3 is TGTGCCAGCAGCCGGGACAGGGGCGGCGAGCAGTACTTC. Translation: CASSRDRGGEQYF.

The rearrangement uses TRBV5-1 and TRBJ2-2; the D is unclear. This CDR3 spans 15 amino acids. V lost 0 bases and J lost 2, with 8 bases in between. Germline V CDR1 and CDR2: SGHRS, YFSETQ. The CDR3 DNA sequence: TGCGCCAGCAGCTTGGATGGAAGAAACACCGGGGAGCTGTTTTTT. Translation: CASSLDGRNTGELFF.

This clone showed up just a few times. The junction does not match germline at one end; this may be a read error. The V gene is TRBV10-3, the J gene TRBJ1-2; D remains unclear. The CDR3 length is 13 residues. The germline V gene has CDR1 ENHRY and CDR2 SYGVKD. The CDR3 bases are TGTGCCATCAGAAACCGAATCGAGGAGGGCTCCACCTTC. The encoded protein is CAIRNRIEEGSTF.

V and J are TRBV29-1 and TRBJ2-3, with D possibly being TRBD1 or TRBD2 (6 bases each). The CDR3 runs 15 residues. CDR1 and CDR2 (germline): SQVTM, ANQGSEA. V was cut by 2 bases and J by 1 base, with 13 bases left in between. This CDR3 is CSVESGAQRTDTQYF. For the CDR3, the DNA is TGCAGCGTTGAATCGGGGGCACAGCGCACAGATACGCAGTATTTT.

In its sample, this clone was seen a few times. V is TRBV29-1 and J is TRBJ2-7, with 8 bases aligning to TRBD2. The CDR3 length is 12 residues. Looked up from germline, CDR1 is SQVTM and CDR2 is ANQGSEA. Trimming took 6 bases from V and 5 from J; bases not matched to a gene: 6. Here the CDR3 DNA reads TGCAGCGTAAACGCGGGGGGTAACGAGCAGTACTTC. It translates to CSVNAGGNEQYF.

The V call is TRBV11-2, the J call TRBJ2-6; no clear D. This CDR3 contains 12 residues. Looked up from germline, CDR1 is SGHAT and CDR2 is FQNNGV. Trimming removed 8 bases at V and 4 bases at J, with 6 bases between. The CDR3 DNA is TGTGCCAGCCACGGAGGGGCCAACGTCCTGACTTTC. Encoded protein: CASHGGANVLTF.

The CDR3 spells CASSRSTGRVAEAFF. Written as DNA, the CDR3 is TGTGCCAGCAGTCGCTCAACAGGGCGGGTCGCTGAAGCTTTCTTT. This chain connects TRBV6-5 to TRBJ1-1; possibly TRBD1 for D (6 bases). The ends were cut back, 5 bases at V and 6 bases at J, with 19 bases in the middle. The CDR3 covers 15 residues. Germline assignment: CDR1 MNHEY and CDR2 SVGAGI.

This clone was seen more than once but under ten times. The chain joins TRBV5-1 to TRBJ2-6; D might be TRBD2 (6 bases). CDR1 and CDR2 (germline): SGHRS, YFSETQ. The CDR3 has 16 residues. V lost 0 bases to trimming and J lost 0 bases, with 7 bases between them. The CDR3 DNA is TGCGCCAGCAGCTTGGACGGGGGCTCTGGGGCCAACGTCCTGACTTTC. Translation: CASSLDGGSGANVLTF. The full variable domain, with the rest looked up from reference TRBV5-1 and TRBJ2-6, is KAGVTQTPRYLIKTRGQQVTLSCSPISGHRSVSWYQQTPGQGLQFLFEYFSETQRNKGNFPGRFSGRQFSNSRSEMNVSTLELGDSALYLCASSLDGGSGANVLTFGAGSRLTVL.

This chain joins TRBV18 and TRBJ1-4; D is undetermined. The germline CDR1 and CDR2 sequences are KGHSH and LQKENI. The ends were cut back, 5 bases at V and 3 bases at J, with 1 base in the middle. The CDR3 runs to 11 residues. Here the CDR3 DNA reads TGTGCCAGCTCAGCTAATGAAAAACTGTTTTTT. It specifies CASSANEKLFF.

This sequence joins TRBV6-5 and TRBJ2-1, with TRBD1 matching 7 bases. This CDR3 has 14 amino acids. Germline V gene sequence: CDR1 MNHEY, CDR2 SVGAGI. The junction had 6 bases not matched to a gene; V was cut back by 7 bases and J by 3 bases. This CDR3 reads CASTYRGNYNEQFF. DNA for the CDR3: TGTGCCAGCACCTACAGGGGAAACTACAATGAGCAGTTCTTC.

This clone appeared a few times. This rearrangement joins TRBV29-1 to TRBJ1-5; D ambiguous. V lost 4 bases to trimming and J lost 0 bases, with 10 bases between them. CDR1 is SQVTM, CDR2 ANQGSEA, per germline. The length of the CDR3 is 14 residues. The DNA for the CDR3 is TGCAGCGTTGGCGGGTTAGGTAGCAATCAGCCCCAGCATTTT. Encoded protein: CSVGGLGSNQPQHF.

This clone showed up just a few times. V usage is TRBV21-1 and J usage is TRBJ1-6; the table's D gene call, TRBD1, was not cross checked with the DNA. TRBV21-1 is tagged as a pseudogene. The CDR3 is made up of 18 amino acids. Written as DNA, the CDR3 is TGTGCCAGCAGCACCTGGCGTCGGACAGGGCCACTTTATTCACCCCTCCACTTT. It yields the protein CASSTWRRTGPLYSPLHF.

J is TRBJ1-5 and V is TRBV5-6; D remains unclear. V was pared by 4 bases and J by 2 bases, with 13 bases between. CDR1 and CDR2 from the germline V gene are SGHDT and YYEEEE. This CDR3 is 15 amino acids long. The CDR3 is CASSPQASGNQPQHF. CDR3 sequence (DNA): TGTGCCAGCAGCCCACAAGCGTCCGGCAATCAGCCCCAGCATTTT.